The 21 T cell receptor beta chains below come from one sample, sequenced in a study of spatial heterogeneity in lung cancer. TCRdb re-called the 5' RACE reads through MiXCR, storing one row per CDR3 protein. The sample shows about 13,000 distinct CDR3 sequences, about 5.6% of them seen only once. The time point is: sample taken at primary tumor resection. Whole RNA, isolated from tumor, nontumor lung or frozen PBMC, was sequenced without prior sorting. Material: lung tumor tissue, obtained at surgery. All receptors derive from a human donor with early-stage non-small cell lung cancer.

Of note for this clonotype: This beta chain represents an off-target read in a library built for alpha chains; its size is of limited meaning. The V and J genes are TRBV4-2 and TRBJ2-5, with 11 bases lining up with TRBD2. The germline gives CDR1 LGHNA, CDR2 YNFKEQ. This CDR3 comprises 19 residues. V gave up 4 bases and J gave up 3 bases; unmatched junction bases: 16. Here the CDR3 reads CASSPDHSGLAGGEETQYF. CDR3 sequence (DNA): TGTGCCAGCAGCCCAGATCATTCAGGGCTAGCGGGGGGTGAAGAGACCCAGTACTTC.

At least ten counts were recorded for this clonotype. In a library made to pick up alpha chains, this beta chain is a stray read with a size that means little. The chain joins TRBV29-1 to TRBJ1-3; TRBD1 matches 8 bases. The CDR3 covers 15 residues. Trimming removed 0 bases from V and 3 bases from J; junction bases left unmatched: 4. Germline CDR1 SQVTM, CDR2 ANQGSEA. CDR3 nucleotide sequence: TGCAGCGTTGAAGATTTGACAGGGGTTGGAAACACCATATATTTT. Protein product: CSVEDLTGVGNTIYF.

This clonotype has ten or more counts. This beta chain lies outside the target of a library built for alpha chains; its clone size means little. The genes are TRBV12-3 or TRBV12-4 and TRBJ1-1, with TRBD1 identical over 7 bases. V lost 6 bases and J lost 3; bases outside the gene matches: 7. This CDR3 contains 14 residues. CDR3 bases: TGTGCCAGCAGCCGCGACAGGGTAGACACTGAAGCTTTCTTT. Translation: CASSRDRVDTEAFF.

This clonotype was detected many times. Little can be read into the size of this beta chain, an off-target read in a library designed for alpha chains. The chain combines TRBV9 with TRBJ2-3, with 7 bases that match TRBD1. Germline V gene lookup returns CDR1 SGDLS and CDR2 YYNGEE. This CDR3 is built from 13 residues. V was clipped by 4 bases and J by 5 bases; unmatched bases: 4. DNA for the CDR3: TGTGCCAGCAGCTTCAGACAGGGAGATACGCAGTATTTT. It yields the protein CASSFRQGDTQYF.

This clonotype was recorded many times. With the library built for alpha chains, this beta chain is off target and its frequency is not meaningful. The chain combines TRBV7-8 with TRBJ2-7; TRBD2 matches at 14 bases. The CDR3 has 17 amino acids. The ends lost 4 bases at V and 7 bases at J; junction bases unmatched: 12. The germline V gene has CDR1 SGHVS and CDR2 FQNEAQ. The CDR3 nucleotides are TGTGCCAGCAGCTCGGGACTAGCGGGGGAGACTCGTCGGGAGCAGTACTTC. Its protein product is CASSSGLAGETRREQYF.

This clonotype has a count of ten or more. This beta chain appears as a stray read in a library generated for alpha chains; its size is not informative. The CDR3 loop reads CASSSRRAGNQPQHF. The CDR3 nucleotides read TGTGCCAGCAGTTCCAGAAGGGCGGGCAATCAGCCCCAGCATTTT. The rearrangement joins TRBV27 to TRBJ1-5; D is ambiguous. CDR1 is MNHEY and CDR2 is SMNVEV in the germline V gene (reference sequence). Trimming stripped 4 bases from V and 2 bases from J, with 12 bases between. This CDR3 has 15 residues.

This clonotype was observed at least ten times. The size of this beta chain means little, since it is a stray read in a library made for alpha chains. J is TRBJ2-1 and V is TRBV5-1, with a possible D match to TRBD2 (5 bases). This CDR3 comprises 12 residues. The V end was cut by 3 bases, the J end by 10 bases, with 11 bases between. CDR1 is SGHRS and CDR2 is YFSETQ in the germline V gene. The CDR3: CASSSQGGEQFF. The CDR3 DNA is TGCGCCAGCAGCTCCCAAGGCGGGGAGCAGTTCTTC.

This clonotype was seen repeatedly, ten times or more. A library prepared for alpha chains yielded this beta chain as an off-target read; its size is of little meaning. V gene TRBV6-2 or TRBV6-3 combines with J gene TRBJ1-5, with a weak D call TRBD1 (6 bases). Trimming left V 2 bases short and J 7 bases short, with 18 bases between. CDR1 is MNHEY and CDR2 is SVGEGT in the germline V gene. This CDR3 region has 16 residues. The CDR3 coding sequence is TGTGCCAGCAGTTACCAAAACTATCCCGGGGGCCAGCCCCAGCATTTT. Translation: CASSYQNYPGGQPQHF.

This clonotype showed up just a few times. Little can be read into the size of this beta chain, an off-target read in a library designed for alpha chains. The chain carries TRBV6-5 and TRBJ1-1; unclear D gene. Germline V gene data show CDR1 as MNHEY and CDR2 as SVGAGI. The CDR3 runs 15 residues. V gave up 1 base and J gave up 4 bases, with 13 bases separating them. CDR3 protein: CASSYFEGSGTEAFF. CDR3 in DNA: TGTGCCAGCAGTTACTTCGAGGGAAGTGGCACTGAAGCTTTCTTT.

This clonotype was recorded at least ten times. Little can be read into the size of this beta chain, an off-target read in a library designed for alpha chains. The genes are TRBV29-1 and TRBJ1-1, with D hard to call. CDR1 and CDR2 from the germline V gene are SQVTM and ANQGSEA. CDR3 size: 13 residues. V was clipped by 4 bases and J by 0 bases, with 9 bases between them. The chain's CDR3 is CSVGEQLNTEAFF. The CDR3 nucleotides read TGCAGCGTTGGAGAACAGTTGAACACTGAAGCTTTCTTT.

This clonotype appeared many times. This beta chain represents an off-target read in a library built for alpha chains; its size is of limited meaning. The chain couples TRBV20-1 to TRBJ1-1; maybe TRBD1 (5 bases). Trimming cost V 0 bases and J 6 bases, with 14 bases left between them. The length of the CDR3 is 14 residues. CDR1 is DFQATT and CDR2 is SNEGSKA in the germline V gene (reference sequence). In DNA form, the CDR3 reads TGCAGTGCTAGAGATCGGTGGGGGAGCCCTGAAGCTTTCTTT. Protein sequence: CSARDRWGSPEAFF.

In its sample, this clonotype was seen many times. This beta chain turned up in a library designed for alpha chains; as an off-target read, its abundance says little. The chain couples TRBV11-2 to TRBJ2-1; 15 bases line up with TRBD2. The CDR3 contains 16 residues. The germline V gene encodes CDR1 SGHAT and CDR2 FQNNGV. V lost 5 bases, J lost 8 bases, and 7 bases stayed unmatched. The CDR3 spells CASSAGLAGGVDEQFF. The CDR3 region has the DNA TGTGCCAGCAGCGCGGGACTAGCGGGAGGCGTAGATGAGCAGTTCTTC.

Ten or more counts support this clonotype. Little can be read into the size of this beta chain, an off-target read in a library designed for alpha chains. The chain is built from TRBV14 and TRBJ2-6; weak D call: TRBD2 (6 bases). Germline-derived CDR1 and CDR2 are SGHDN and FVKESK. V was cut by 4 bases and J by 0 bases, with 10 bases left in between. The CDR3 runs to 16 residues. This chain's CDR3 is CASSPLGGSGANVLTF. The CDR3 bases are TGTGCCAGCAGCCCCCTCGGGGGCTCTGGGGCCAACGTCCTGACTTTC.

This clonotype was detected ten times or more. Within a library made for alpha chains, this beta chain is off target, and its count is uninformative. The chain recombines TRBV29-1 with TRBJ2-3; 8 nucleotides line up with TRBD1. This CDR3 is 17 amino acids long. CDR1 and CDR2 (germline): SQVTM, ANQGSEA. V was clipped by 6 bases and J by 2 bases; unmatched bases: 16. In DNA form, the CDR3 reads TGCAGCGTCTCGCCTTTGACAGGGGAGAGAGCCACAGATACGCAGTATTTT. Translation: CSVSPLTGERATDTQYF.

In the case of this clonotype: A library made for alpha chains picked up this beta chain off target, so its size means little. The chain links TRBV30 to TRBJ1-6; no clear D gene. Looked up from germline, CDR1 is GTSNPN and CDR2 is SVGIG (reference sequence). Trimming cost V 3 bases and J 10 bases, with 10 bases left between them. The CDR3 sequence is 12 residues long. The CDR3, as DNA: TGTGCCTGGAGGGAGGTGGAGTCACCCCTCCACTTT. Translating gives CAWREVESPLHF. The variable domain in full, with the rest retrieved from reference TRBV30 and TRBJ1-6, is SQTIHQWPATLVQPVGSPLSLECTVEGTSNPNLYWYRQAAGRGLQLLFYSVGIGQISSEVPQNLSASRPQDRQFILSSKKLLLSDSGFYLCAWREVESPLHFGNGTRLTVT.

Sample share makes this clonotype medium-sized. In a library made to pick up alpha chains, this beta chain is a stray read with a size that means little. The J gene is TRBJ2-3, the V gene TRBV14, with 9 bases lining up with TRBD2. Unmatched junction bases numbered 6, after V lost 0 bases and J lost 8 bases. From germline, CDR1 is SGHDN and CDR2 FVKESK. This CDR3 has 15 residues. CDR3 in amino acids: CASSQDVAGAGTQYF. DNA for the CDR3: TGTGCCAGCAGCCAAGATGTAGCGGGAGCAGGTACGCAGTATTTT.

Sample share makes this clonotype medium-sized (0.01 to 0.1%). This beta chain came through as a stray read in a library set up for alpha chains, and its size says little. The genes are TRBV12-3 or TRBV12-4 and TRBJ2-2; the match to TRBD1 covers 7 bases. This CDR3 has 15 amino acids. Trimming removed 2 bases from V and 6 bases from J; junction bases left unmatched: 6. CDR3 residues: CASSLRQGRSGELFF. The CDR3 DNA reads TGTGCCAGCAGTTTAAGACAGGGACGGTCCGGGGAGCTGTTTTTT.

This clonotype appeared many times. With the library built for alpha chains, this beta chain is off target and its frequency is not meaningful. The genes are TRBV18 and TRBJ2-5; D is unclear. The V end was cut by 1 base, the J end by 5 bases, with 8 bases between. The CDR3 runs to 13 residues. Germline-derived CDR1 and CDR2 are KGHSH and LQKENI. The CDR3: CASSPRIRETQYF. CDR3 bases: TGTGCCAGCTCACCACGGATCCGGGAGACCCAGTACTTC.

This clonotype was detected ten times or more. This beta chain lies outside the target of a library built for alpha chains; its clone size means little. The chain has TRBV13 and TRBJ1-2; D gene uncertain. The CDR3 sequence is 13 residues long. V was shortened by 1 base and J by 4 bases, with 7 bases between the two germline ends. CDR1 is PRHDT and CDR2 is FYEKMQ in the germline V gene (reference sequence). The CDR3 nucleotides read TGTGCCAGCAGCTTAGAAATGGGCTATGGCTACACCTTC. Its protein is CASSLEMGYGYTF.

In this sample, this clonotype turned up many times. In a library made to pick up alpha chains, this beta chain is a stray read with a size that means little. The chain is built from TRBV7-9 and TRBJ2-5, with 8 bases lining up with TRBD1. Trimming at V came to 5 bases and at J to 4 bases, leaving 18 bases not matched to a gene. Germline V gives CDR1 SEHNR, CDR2 FQNEAQ (reference sequence). The CDR3 totals 18 residues. This CDR3 is CASSPTAGGYVDGETQYF. CDR3 nucleotide sequence: TGTGCCAGCAGCCCCACGGCAGGGGGCTATGTGGACGGAGAGACCCAGTACTTC.

This clonotype has ten or more counts. Since it is a stray read in a library aimed at alpha chains, this beta chain has a size that is not meaningful. The chain uses TRBV6-2 or TRBV6-3 and TRBJ1-1; D remains unclear. In germline, CDR1 is MNHEY, CDR2 SVGEGT. V lost 2 bases and J 5 bases, leaving 6 bases between the germline ends. The CDR3 spans 12 residues. CDR3 in amino acids: CASSYVGTEAFF. CDR3 DNA: TGTGCCAGCAGTTACGTGGGGACTGAAGCTTTCTTT.